One sample yielded the 16 T cell receptor beta chains listed below, sequenced in a study of monozygotic twins with inflammatory bowel disease. TCRdb processed the 5' RACE reads again and assigns one entry to each CDR3 protein, with no DNA. Recorded here are some 330,000 distinct CDR3 sequences; the top ten clones represent roughly 5.8%. The sample taken for sequencing was blood. These receptors came from a human donor with ulcerative colitis or Crohn's disease, or a healthy co-twin of an affected twin (not recorded which).

This chain joins TRBV7-2 and TRBJ2-3; absent DNA, TCRdb's TRBD1 call cannot be checked. CDR1 SGHTA and CDR2 FQGNSA come from the germline V gene. CDR3 size: 15 residues. The CDR3 sequence: CASSLAGTHTDTQYF. The whole variable domain, remainder taken from reference TRBV7-2 and TRBJ2-3, is GAGVSQSPSNKVTEKGKDVELRCDPISGHTALYWYRQSLGQGLEFLIYFQGNSAPDKSGLPSDRFSAERTGGSVSTLTIQRTQQEDSAVYLCASSLAGTHTDTQYFGPGTRLTVL.

The chain joins TRBV7-2 to TRBJ1-4; TCRdb reports TRBD1, a call that lacks DNA to check it against. This CDR3 has 15 residues. CDR1 and CDR2 (germline): SGHTA, FQGNSA. This CDR3 reads CASSLFGRGSEKLFF.

The chain has TRBV2 and TRBJ2-7; the TCRdb D gene call, TRBD1, has no DNA to confirm it. Germline CDR1 SNHLY, CDR2 FYNNEI. The CDR3 is 14 residues long. CDR3 protein: CASSEGGGPYEQYF. The full variable domain, completed using reference TRBV2 and TRBJ2-7, is EPEVTQTPSHQVTQMGQEVILRCVPISNHLYFYWYRQILGQKVEFLVSFYNNEISEKSEIFDDQFSVERPDGSNFTLKIRSTKLEDSAMYFCASSEGGGPYEQYFGPGTRLTVT.

J is TRBJ2-7 and V is TRBV28; TCRdb picks TRBD1, but there is no DNA to check that call. The CDR3 has 14 amino acids. CDR1 and CDR2 from the germline V gene are MDHEN and SYDVKM. The CDR3 is CASSTPGQSYEQYF.

The chain joins TRBV6-2 or TRBV6-3 to TRBJ1-2. CDR1 and CDR2 from the germline V gene are MNHEY and SVGEGT. This CDR3 has 13 amino acids. Here the CDR3 reads CASMDRRNYGYTF.

V usage is TRBV24-1 and J usage is TRBJ2-1; TCRdb gives TRBD1 as the D gene, but with no DNA this cannot be confirmed. The CDR3 loop spans 15 amino acids. The V gene's germline CDR1 is KGHDR and CDR2 SFDVKD. The chain's CDR3 is CATSDLGTENNEQFF.

The V and J genes are TRBV30 and TRBJ2-7. Germline lookup yields CDR1 GTSNPN and CDR2 SVGIG (reference sequence). The CDR3 runs 13 residues. The CDR3 sequence: CAWSQSTVDEQYF.

The chain joins TRBV20-1 to TRBJ2-5; lacking DNA, the TRBD1 call made by TCRdb goes unchecked. The CDR3 length is 15 residues. The V gene's germline CDR1 is DFQATT and CDR2 SNEGSKA (reference sequence). This chain's CDR3 is CSARDWYTPQETQYF.

This CDR3 is CASSPDRSDSPLHF. The rearrangement joins TRBV5-1 to TRBJ1-6; absent DNA, TCRdb's TRBD1 call cannot be checked. Germline V gives CDR1 SGHRS, CDR2 YFSETQ. This CDR3 has 14 amino acids.

The rearrangement uses TRBV5-1 and TRBJ2-1; the TCRdb D gene call, TRBD1, has no DNA to confirm it. Germline assignment: CDR1 SGHRS and CDR2 YFSETQ. CDR3 size: 14 residues. CDR3 region: CASRERGPTGEQFF.

The J gene is TRBJ1-1, the V gene TRBV9; there is no DNA to check the TCRdb D call of TRBD1. Germline V lookup: CDR1 SGDLS, CDR2 YYNGEE. CDR3 length: 15 residues. This CDR3 reads CASSGGETGNTEAFF.

The V call is TRBV5-1, the J call TRBJ1-2; no DNA is available, so the TRBD1 call from TCRdb remains unchecked. There are 14 residues in the CDR3. CDR1 is SGHRS and CDR2 is YFSETQ in the germline V gene. CDR3 protein: CASSLGPGHKGYTF.

This chain connects TRBV24-1 to TRBJ2-1; TCRdb lists TRBD1, though no DNA is available to test this call. Germline CDR1 KGHDR, CDR2 SFDVKD. The length of the CDR3 is 17 residues. The CDR3 reads CATRPTPTGSSYNEQFF.

The chain is built from TRBV20-1 and TRBJ2-1; there is no DNA to check the TCRdb D call of TRBD2. Germline-derived CDR1 and CDR2 are DFQATT and SNEGSKA (reference sequence). This CDR3 spans 21 amino acids. CDR3 loop: CSASNRGGGLAGKFSYNEQFF.

V and J are TRBV12-3 or TRBV12-4 and TRBJ2-7. The CDR3 contains 13 residues. CDR3 region: CASKQYASYEQYF.

J is TRBJ2-7 and V is TRBV15. The germline gives CDR1 LNHNV, CDR2 YYDKDF (reference sequence). This CDR3 contains 14 residues. CDR3 region: CATSRSGDSYEQYF.